The sequence of this T cell receptor (beta chain) was determined in a study of cytomegalovirus exposure and HLA in healthy donors (TCRdb year 2017). Regarding the study in general: According to an earlier analysis of 550 to 700 of the donors, 150 million to 200 million T cells yielded 117 million unique TCR beta sequences and 276 Gb of sequence data. A later genetic analysis took genome-wide SNP genotypes for about 65% of the 666 donors and used that subset as a discovery cohort. To decide whether each TCR beta V gene segment behaved as functional or pseudogenic, an earlier analysis of fewer than 750 of the donors relied on high-throughput TCR beta sequencing. An early release that covered some 640 HLA-typed donors contained 300 to 350 gigabases of sequencing data and roughly 84 million unique TCR sequences. Every discovery cohort repertoire had been produced on one sequencing platform. A separate validation cohort of over a hundred different subjects was used in addition to the approximately 640-subject first cohort. Across some 400 genotyped donors of the cohort, an average of roughly 230,000 unique TCR beta nucleotide sequences per donor were sequenced, and 15% to 20% of those sequences were non-productive. Using immunosequencing, the study profiled T cell repertoires from 666 subjects and related those repertoires to cytomegalovirus serostatus. Because of strong linkage in the cohort, roughly five DR-DQ haplotypes were treated as single units for association and clustering. To study patterns of TCR occurrence, a later analysis re-analyzed previously published TCR beta repertoires from 666 donors and added high-resolution HLA genotyping. Of the approximately 400 genotyped donors, about 84% fell in the genetic ancestry cluster associated with self-reported Caucasian donors. Typing coverage differed by locus: A, B, C, DRB1 and DQB1 were typed in about 620-630 donors, DQA1 in 522, DPA1 in some 570, and DPB1 in approximately 450. Rather than drawing on any new phenotypic data, the later analysis identified candidate immune exposures from TCR beta sequences and the way those sequences occurred across donors. To predict cytomegalovirus infection status, the study combined high-throughput TCR immunosequencing, statistical association of individual TCRs with disease status, and machine learning. Both class I and class II loci were covered by HLA typing, at four-digit resolution. The study aimed to test whether signatures of past pathogen exposure could be identified by cataloging public T cell receptors. Donor age, sex, ethnicity and CMV serostatus were collected together with the repertoire data.

Libraries came from the immunoSEQ multiplex PCR assay. A mixture of 60 forward primers for TCR Vbeta segments and 13 reverse primers for TCR Jbeta segments was used in the multiplex PCR. The CDR3 region of rearranged TCR beta genes was amplified from genomic DNA by a multiplex PCR assay. The Illumina HiSeq System was used to sequence the amplified TCR beta libraries as 87-base-pair reads. As for the original processing: A later analysis tallied 75 million to 85 million unique TCR beta chains across the 666 repertoires, and approximately 9.9 million of those chains were shared by two or more donors. Raw reads were error-corrected and collapsed into unique sequences with a nearest-neighbor algorithm that merged closely related sequences to remove PCR and sequencing errors. Alignment of CDR3 sequences to IMGT reference sequences was used to assign V, D and J gene segments. Each retained sequence needed at least a six-nucleotide match to both a V gene segment and a J gene segment. Rearrangements were called productive when the CDR3 lacked stop codons and stayed in frame with V and J; all others were non-productive. Following IMGT convention, CDR3 was defined as the stretch from the second conserved V-encoded cysteine up to the conserved J-encoded phenylalanine. In an earlier analysis of around 570 of the donors, sequences lacking an unambiguous match to a single V gene segment were excluded. In an earlier analysis of almost 600 of the donors, a V segment was called functional when productive rearrangements were above 56.7%, and segregating when the standard deviation between donors exceeded 5%. A statistical classification framework was built to diagnose cytomegalovirus status from the catalog of TCR beta chain sequences. V and J gene assignment, in a later analysis, came from comparing TCR nucleotide sequences with IMGT/GENE-DB human TR gene sequences. Using the TCRdist pipeline, a later analysis assigned CDR3 sequences along with most-parsimonious VDJ recombination scenarios. In a later analysis, every TCR beta chain was defined by the combination of its CDR3 amino acid sequence and its V-gene family, and reads without a unique V-gene family were dropped. As a way to deal with suspected cross-contamination and a sequencing artifact, a later analysis dropped 450 to 600 nucleotide sequences that were highly shared and had low generation probability. In a later analysis, a clonal expansion index was calculated for each public chain from normalized within-repertoire ranks of inferred template counts. A later analysis computed generation probabilities with a VDJ recombination model fitted to out-of-frame rearrangements, and checked the results against IGoR. A later analysis scored TCR-TCR, TCR-HLA and TCR-CMV co-occurrence with hypergeometric tests, applying a repertoire-size bias correction to TCR pairs. In a later analysis, false discovery rates were estimated by permuting HLA or CMV assignments 20 times. In a later analysis, co-occurring TCRs were grouped using DBSCAN, and TCRdist sequence similarity was added for clustering within HLA-allele-positive subsets. Repertoires with fewer than 30,000 or more than 120,000 public chains, plus five repertoires with anomalous nucleotide sharing, were excluded from co-occurrence clustering. TCRdb took this table from immuneACCESS and kept in-frame rearrangements with V and J called. Such tables lack part of the clones; where checked against another copy, unresolved V genes explain under half of the gap, and the rest is unexplained. The V and J calls and clone size come from that table; D and trimming were worked out from the DNA. This sample has under 70,000 clones in its table, and 65% to 70% of those were observed once. The top ten clonotypes cover around 1.9% of the sample.

A remark on this clone: Its recognized antigen is unknown. Germline and junction disagree at one end, which may indicate a read error.

Study-wide conclusions, independent of this receptor: A later analysis reported that several top co-occurrence clusters appeared linked to parvovirus B19, influenza, CMV and Epstein-Barr virus. Because counts were too low, 15 to 20 rarely observed V segments, including chromosome 9 orphons, were left out of the earlier analysis of 500 to 750 of the donors. The classifier was reported to diagnose cytomegalovirus status with high specificity and sensitivity in both the original cohort and the validation cohort. Some IMGT-functional V segments, including TRBV6-2 and TRBV6-3, could not be distinguished by the 87-base-pair reads and were therefore excluded. The study listed 170 or so TCR beta chains as associated with cytomegalovirus. The authors suggested that the approach could potentially be generalized to other disease states and immunological phenotypes. When HLA alleles, especially DR and DQ, strongly co-occurred, TCR associations were difficult to assign to individual alleles. In a later genetic analysis, fewer N-insertions in productive TCRs were reported among donors in an Asian-associated ancestry cluster than the roughly 700-donor mean. A later analysis associated about 16,000 TCR beta sequences with specific HLA alleles at a false discovery rate of 0.05. HLA typing was unavailable for some donors at each locus, so association tests used only the typed subset. In this cohort, only TCR beta chains were sequenced, and detectable features were limited by the absence of alpha or paired-chain data. An earlier analysis of roughly 570 of the donors showed that most TCR beta V segments appeared in productive rearrangements either about 90% or about 30% of the time, which broadly matched IMGT annotations. An association between a missense DCLRE1C variant and V-gene and J-gene trimming of TCR beta chains was found in a later genetic analysis and replicated in an independent cohort. A further reported finding was that TCR beta sequences accurately predicted the HLA-A and HLA-B alleles for most subjects in the first cohort. The only immune exposure information available for the cohort was CMV serostatus. A later analysis found that most CMV-associated TCR beta chains appeared HLA-restricted, with HLA associations seemingly driven largely by CMV exposure. A later analysis found that TCR association rates varied across HLA loci, with DRB1 alleles showing the most associated TCRs and HLA-C alleles the fewest. While some public TCRs were present in many individuals, most TCR sequences turned up only very rarely across donors. Correlated functional status among segregating V segments might reflect linkage disequilibrium, but an unknown experimental factor could not be ruled out. A later analysis found that HLA-associated TCR beta chains were more clonally expanded and had lower generation probabilities than equally common non-associated chains. A cluster of highly shared sequence variants was judged likely to represent a technical artifact of the sequencing pipeline. Presence/absence analyses assumed roughly uniform sequencing depth across donors, an assumption that may not hold. In vitro tests confirmed that a few of the cytomegalovirus-associated TCR beta chains recognize cytomegalovirus antigens.

The cohort comprised 550 to 700 healthy bone marrow donors. Cohort members were all nominally healthy when sampled, although unrecorded immune exposures were likely present. The donor was CMV seronegative and was included in the group of a few hundred seronegative cohort members. Each donor provided a peripheral blood sample, and peripheral blood mononuclear cells were used for TCR beta sequencing. Genomic DNA was extracted from the blood cell samples with the Qiagen DNeasy Blood Extraction Kit. The CDR3 runs 16 amino acids, cysteine and phenylalanine included. Of all the DNA, just the CDR3 is kept, 48 bases in frame from base 1. Looking up the germline V gene (reference sequence) yields CDR1 SEHNR and CDR2 FQNEAQ.

The source of this sequence is a woman aged 25 to 39 in good health and CMV-seronegative. The chain couples TRBV7-9 to TRBJ1-1; TRBD1 agrees with 8 junctional bases. The sequenced sample was PBMCs. The CDR3 has the sequence CSSSLTRTGPNTEAFF. In nucleotide form, the sequence is TGTTCCAGCAGCTTAACCCGGACAGGGCCGAACACTGAAGCTTTCTTT.